The source of this T cell receptor (beta chain) is a study of blood T cells in healthy people across ages. V lost 6 bases, J lost 5 bases, and 16 bases lay in between. The CDR3 loop spans 14 amino acids. Per the germline V gene, CDR1 is MDHEN and CDR2 is SYDVKM. It was with a sample-barcoded 5' primer and a J-beta primer mix that a second PCR of roughly 7 to 12 cycles was run. One entry per CDR3 protein, called by TCRdb with MiXCR from the 5' RACE reads. The profile shows some 850,000 distinct CDR3 sequences, roughly 25% of them singletons. Isolated per sample were at least 7 million PBMCs. The authors extracted at least 6 micrograms of total RNA per sample. This same sample was also taken into another study, of T cells of mothers and their children. That work contributes: An overlap that was slightly higher, though non-significant, was seen in related mother-child pairs versus unrelated pairs.

This clonotype originated in a boy under 18 in good health. The gene calls are TRBV28 and TRBJ2-5; tentatively, D is TRBD1 (5 bases). Sequenced sample: blood. DNA for the CDR3: TGTGCCAGCAGAACACCTAAGGCAGGGGAGACCCAGTACTTC. As protein: CASRTPKAGETQYF.